One sample yielded the 22 T cell receptor beta chains listed below, sequenced in a study of cytomegalovirus exposure and HLA in healthy donors. Profiled with immunoSEQ multiplex PCR; TCRdb holds only in-frame clones, not every one. The table records more than 95,000 clones, under 90% of them present only once. Material: PBMCs. Receptor source: a woman under 30 in good health and CMV-seronegative.

About this clone itself: Compared with germline, one end of the junction differs, possibly owing to a read error. The chain couples TRBV18 to TRBJ2-7; 8 bases match TRBD2. CDR1 and CDR2 (germline): KGHSH, LQKENI. CDR3 length equals 13 residues. The CDR3 bases are TGTGCCACCAGAAGCGGGAGTTCCTCCGAGCAGTACTTC. Translation: CATRSGSSSEQYF.

A few counts support this clone. The gene calls are TRBV5-1 and TRBJ2-7; 7 nucleotides match TRBD2. This CDR3 spans 13 amino acids. Unmatched junction bases numbered 5, after V lost 3 bases and J lost 5 bases. Per germline, CDR1 SGHRS and CDR2 YFSETQ. This CDR3 is CASSSGGADEQYF. The CDR3 DNA follows: TGCGCCAGCAGCTCGGGGGGAGCGGACGAGCAGTACTTC.

The chain couples TRBV4-2 to TRBJ1-1, with D tentatively TRBD1 (5 bases). Germline V gene sequence: CDR1 LGHNA, CDR2 YNFKEQ. V was shortened by 2 bases and J by 6 bases, with 19 bases between the two germline ends. This CDR3 has 16 residues. Here the CDR3 DNA reads TGTGCCAGCAGCCAACCTGCCGCTCAGGGTGTCGCTGAAGCTTTCTTT. Protein product: CASSQPAAQGVAEAFF.

The chain links TRBV5-6 to TRBJ2-1; 9 bases match TRBD1. The CDR3 loop spans 15 amino acids. The ends lost 5 bases at V and 7 bases at J; junction bases unmatched: 10. Looked up from germline, CDR1 is SGHDT and CDR2 is YYEEEE. CDR3 residues: CASRYPGQGYNEQFF. In nucleotides, the CDR3 is TGTGCCAGCAGGTACCCGGGACAGGGATATAATGAGCAGTTCTTC.

The J gene is TRBJ2-3, the V gene TRBV29-1; TRBD1 agrees at 7 bases. CDR1 and CDR2 (germline): SQVTM, ANQGSEA. The CDR3 loop spans 13 amino acids. V shed 2 bases and J 4 bases; nucleotides not matched to a gene: 3. This chain's CDR3 is CSVETGAADTQYF. The CDR3 DNA reads TGCAGCGTTGAAACAGGGGCAGCAGATACGCAGTATTTT.

The V and J genes are TRBV28 and TRBJ1-2, with unresolved D. The CDR3 covers 14 residues. The V and J ends lost 1 base and 4 bases respectively, with 10 bases between them. Germline CDR1 MDHEN, CDR2 SYDVKM. The CDR3, as DNA: TGTGCCAGCAGTTTATTAACGGGATCCTATGGCTACACCTTC. Its protein product is CASSLLTGSYGYTF.

This chain joins TRBV27 and TRBJ2-3; TRBD2 is a possible D gene (6 bases). V gave up 5 bases and J gave up 7 bases, with 13 bases separating them. This CDR3 contains 13 residues. Germline CDR1 and CDR2: MNHEY and SMNVEV (reference sequence). CDR3 DNA sequence: TGTGCCAGCAGTCCCCAACTAGCACATACGCAGTATTTT. Translation gives CASSPQLAHTQYF.

The chain couples TRBV4-2 to TRBJ2-7; 9 bases are shared with TRBD2. The germline gives CDR1 LGHNA, CDR2 YNFKEQ. CDR3 length: 16 amino acids. The ends lost 0 bases at V and 5 bases at J; junction bases unmatched: 8. The CDR3 is CASSQDGAGGTNEQYF. The CDR3 nucleotides are TGTGCCAGCAGCCAAGATGGGGCGGGAGGGACCAACGAGCAGTACTTC.

The chain links TRBV14 to TRBJ1-4, with a weak D call TRBD1 (5 bases). CDR1 and CDR2 from the germline V gene are SGHDN and FVKESK. V lost 0 bases and J lost 7, with 12 bases in between. The CDR3 consists of 15 residues. CDR3 nucleotide sequence: TGTGCCAGCAGCCAAGATTGGCAGGGCAGTGAAAAACTGTTTTTT. It encodes CASSQDWQGSEKLFF.

This rearrangement joins TRBV11-2 to TRBJ1-1; TRBD1 is a possible D gene (6 bases). V was pared by 1 base and J by 5 bases, with 11 bases between. CDR3 length: 14 residues. CDR1 and CDR2 from the germline V gene are SGHAT and FQNNGV. The CDR3 spells CASSLAQGRTEAFF. CDR3 nucleotide sequence: TGTGCCAGCAGCTTAGCTCAGGGGAGAACTGAAGCTTTCTTT. The whole variable domain, filled in from reference TRBV11-2 and TRBJ1-1, reads EAGVAQSPRYKIIEKRQSVAFWCNPISGHATLYWYQQILGQGPKLLIQFQNNGVVDDSQLPKDRFSAERLKGVDSTLKIQPAKLEDSAVYLCASSLAQGRTEAFFGQGTRLTVV.

This rearrangement joins TRBV10-3 to TRBJ2-2, with D perhaps matching TRBD2 (6 bases). The V gene's germline CDR1 is ENHRY and CDR2 SYGVKD. V was cut by 0 bases and J by 6 bases, with 14 bases left in between. The CDR3 has 16 residues. CDR3 loop: CAISESRLDVSGELFF. CDR3 coding DNA: TGTGCCATCAGTGAGTCTAGACTAGATGTCTCCGGGGAGCTGTTTTTT.

This chain joins TRBV19 and TRBJ2-4, with 9 bases aligning to TRBD1. The CDR3 runs to 15 residues. V lost 5 bases and J lost 7; bases outside the gene matches: 9. CDR1 is LNHDA, CDR2 SQIVND, per germline (reference sequence). CDR3 DNA: TGTGCCAGTAGTCTTGGAACAGGGGGCTTGAACATTCAGTACTTC. Residues: CASSLGTGGLNIQYF.

The V call is TRBV5-1, the J call TRBJ2-7; 7 bases are a match to TRBD1. The V and J ends lost 1 base and 6 bases, in that order; junction bases with no gene match: 7. CDR1 and CDR2 from the germline V gene are SGHRS and YFSETQ. The CDR3 consists of 14 residues. CDR3 bases: TGCGCCAGCAGCTTGCCGACAGGGCCCCGCGAGCAGTACTTC. Its translation: CASSLPTGPREQYF. The full variable domain, in which reference TRBV5-1 and TRBJ2-7 provide the parts outside the CDR3, is KAGVTQTPRYLIKTRGQQVTLSCSPISGHRSVSWYQQTPGQGLQFLFEYFSETQRNKGNFPGRFSGRQFSNSRSEMNVSTLELGDSALYLCASSLPTGPREQYFGPGTRLTVT.

This clone was seen a handful of times. This chain joins TRBV7-9 and TRBJ1-2; TRBD1 matches 11 bases. CDR1 SEHNR and CDR2 FQNEAQ come from the germline V gene (reference sequence). J gave up 5 bases and V 0 bases, and 2 bases lay outside the gene matches. The CDR3 runs 15 residues. This chain's CDR3 is CASSLAGTGGYGYTF. The CDR3, as DNA: TGTGCCAGCAGCTTAGCCGGGACAGGGGGATATGGCTACACCTTC.

The J gene is TRBJ2-1, the V gene TRBV11-2; 11 bases map to TRBD2. This CDR3 contains 15 residues. Germline-derived CDR1 and CDR2 are SGHAT and FQNNGV. Trimming cost V 5 bases and J 6 bases; bases outside gene matches: 6. The chain's CDR3 is CASSPIAGGGNEQFF. The CDR3, as DNA: TGTGCCAGCAGCCCTATAGCGGGAGGGGGCAATGAGCAGTTCTTC.

V and J are TRBV7-6 and TRBJ2-3; 7 positions match TRBD2. J lost 7 bases, V lost 1 base, and 8 bases had no gene match. CDR3 length: 15 residues. Looked up from germline, CDR1 is SGHVS and CDR2 is FNYEAQ. The CDR3 coding sequence is TGTGCCAGCAGCTTAGTAGGTGGGAGGGCGAATACGCAGTATTTT. Amino acid sequence: CASSLVGGRANTQYF.

V and J are TRBV18 and TRBJ2-7; weak D call: TRBD1 (6 bases). The V gene's germline CDR1 is KGHSH and CDR2 LQKENI. The CDR3 covers 15 residues. The V end was cut by 3 bases, the J end by 3 bases, with 15 bases between. Written as DNA, the CDR3 is TGTGCCAGCTCACCGGGACATCCAATGCTCTACGAGCAGTACTTC. Protein product: CASSPGHPMLYEQYF.

This clone was counted once. This chain uses TRBV6-5 with TRBJ1-2; D gene unclear. Germline lookup yields CDR1 MNHEY and CDR2 SVGAGI. Trimming shortened V by 6 bases and J by 6 bases, and 14 bases separated the two germline ends. CDR3 length: 13 amino acids. In nucleotides, the CDR3 is TGTGCCAGCAGACCCGTAGCTCGGGATGGCTACACCTTC. It specifies CASRPVARDGYTF.

V is TRBV10-3 and J is TRBJ2-7; the match to TRBD1 covers 10 bases. V dropped 4 bases and J dropped 3; count of bases not matched to a gene: 6. CDR3 length equals 15 residues. In germline, CDR1 is ENHRY, CDR2 SYGVKD. The CDR3 loop is CAISGGQGRLYEQYF. DNA of the CDR3: TGTGCCATCAGTGGGGGACAGGGGAGGCTCTACGAGCAGTACTTC.

J is TRBJ2-1 and V is TRBV2, with 7 bases identical to TRBD2. The CDR3 covers 16 residues. The junction had 18 bases not matched to a gene; V was cut back by 6 bases and J by 10 bases. The germline V gene has CDR1 SNHLY and CDR2 FYNNEI. CDR3 residues: CASRPGVAGPVSEQFF. CDR3 DNA sequence: TGTGCCAGCAGGCCCGGAGTAGCGGGCCCGGTCAGCGAGCAGTTCTTC.

J is TRBJ1-2 and V is TRBV6-1; D gene uncertain. Germline CDR1 and CDR2: MNHNS and SASEGT. CDR3 length: 13 amino acids. V was trimmed by 1 base and J by 8 bases, leaving 11 bases between them. The CDR3 bases are TGTGCCAGCAGTGAAGGGGAAAGCGGGGGCTACACCTTC. It translates to CASSEGESGGYTF.

V usage is TRBV18 and J usage is TRBJ2-2; no reliable D call. This CDR3 has 16 amino acids. The V and J ends lost 1 base and 2 bases respectively, with 11 bases between them. Germline CDR1 and CDR2: KGHSH and LQKENI. The CDR3 is CASSPLGAANTGELFF. The CDR3 nucleotides are TGTGCCAGCTCACCACTCGGCGCGGCAAACACCGGGGAGCTGTTTTTT.